These 5 T cell receptor beta chains share one sample of origin, sequenced in a study of tumor-infiltrating lymphocytes in primary liver carcinoma. Scientists recovered RNA and DNA together from roughly 20-30 mg of unsorted bulk tissue. Researchers generated TCR beta cDNA from roughly 520 ng of total RNA, relying on a constant-region primer. For TCR beta, libraries were produced by three nested multiplex PCR rounds using slightly modified ARM-PCR. Running roughly 10 cycles apiece, the first two PCR rounds relied on TRBV1-TRBV30 forward primers together with a C-beta reverse primer. One entry per CDR3 protein, called by TCRdb with MiXCR from the multiplex PCR reads. The table has approximately 42,000 distinct CDR3 sequences, 60% to 80% seen once. The sequencing input was tumor-adjacent normal liver tissue. The receptor set was obtained from a woman in her 30s with primary liver carcinoma and hepatitis B virus infection.

V usage is TRBV11-2 and J usage is TRBJ2-5; D is ambiguous. The CDR3 is 14 amino acids. The V gene's germline CDR1 is SGHAT and CDR2 FQNNGV. V lost 4 bases and J lost 4, with 13 bases in between. The CDR3 loop is CASSWYGTRETQYF. The CDR3 region has the DNA TGTGCCAGCAGCTGGTATGGAACCCGAGAGACCCAGTACTTC.

Comments on this clonotype: Compared with germline, one end of the junction differs, possibly owing to a read error. The V and J genes are TRBV5-6 and TRBJ2-1; D remains unclear. Germline loops: CDR1 SGHDT, CDR2 YYEEEE. There are 12 residues in the CDR3. CDR3 nucleotides: TGTGTCAGCAGCTTACGTGACGGTGAGCAGTTCTTC. This sequence encodes CVSSLRDGEQFF.

This clonotype was found many times. It is likely a read error, because the conserved phenylalanine at the end of the CDR3 is missing. The CDR3 reads CASSLSYEQYL. The CDR3 DNA reads TGTGCCAGCAGCCTTTCCTACGAGCAGTACCTC. The chain has TRBV7-9 and TRBJ2-7; the D is unclear. The CDR3 covers 11 residues. Germline CDR1 SEHNR, CDR2 FQNEAQ (reference sequence). Between the trimmed V and J ends, which lost 5 bases and 1 base, there was a span of 3 bases.

V gene TRBV5-6 combines with J gene TRBJ2-6; D possibly corresponds to TRBD1 (6 bases). Germline assignment: CDR1 SGHDT and CDR2 YYEEEE. V shed 4 bases and J shed 2 bases, with 13 bases lying between them. The CDR3 sequence is 16 residues long. For the CDR3, the DNA is TGTGCCAGCAGCATGGTTCCAGGGGCTGGGGCCAACGTCCTGACTTTC. It specifies CASSMVPGAGANVLTF.

Worth noting for this clonotype: At one of its ends the junction is not consistent with the germline gene, which may arise from a read error. J is TRBJ1-1 and V is TRBV11-3, with 8 bases aligning to TRBD1. Germline V gives CDR1 SGHNT, CDR2 YENEEA. The CDR3 totals 15 residues. The CDR3 protein is CASGQGAPISSEAFF. The CDR3 DNA is TGTGCCTCCGGTCAGGGGGCACCAATCTCCTCTGAAGCTTTCTTC.